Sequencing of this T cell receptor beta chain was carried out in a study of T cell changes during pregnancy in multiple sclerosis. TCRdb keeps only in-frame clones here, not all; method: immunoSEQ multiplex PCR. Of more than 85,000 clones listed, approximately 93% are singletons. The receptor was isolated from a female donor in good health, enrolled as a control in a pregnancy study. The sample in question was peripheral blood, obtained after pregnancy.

CDR3 in DNA: TGTGCCAGCAGCTTACTGGCAGGGGGTCCCTACAATGAGCAGTTCTTC. Its translation: CASSLLAGGPYNEQFF. This chain joins TRBV7-8 and TRBJ2-1; 7 bases match TRBD1. Germline V gene data show CDR1 as SGHVS and CDR2 as FQNEAQ. V gave up 2 bases and J gave up 2 bases; unmatched junction bases: 6. The CDR3 extends over 16 amino acids.